This is a list of T cell receptor beta chains from one sample in a study of blood T cell repertoires in COVID-19. Method: immunoSEQ multiplex PCR; TCRdb's copy keeps in-frame clones and lacks some. The repertoire holds more than 400,000 clones, with 75% to 90% as singletons. The sample consisted of peripheral blood. These receptors were obtained from a human donor in a cohort sampled during active COVID-19. The CDR3 runs from the conserved cysteine through the conserved F or W. A D gene is named only where the DNA matches it firmly. A clone size is listed for some rows: how often the clone was seen (once, few, many), or a class if it is expanded.

TRBV18	TRBJ1-1	.	once	CASSLRASMNTEAFF	TGTGCCAGCTCACTCCGGGCTAGCATGAACACTGAAGCTTTCTTT
TRBV5-6	TRBJ2-1	TRBD2	.	CASSRRLAQYSGSYNEQFF	TGTGCCAGCAGCCGTAGACTAGCCCAATACTCCGGCTCCTACAATGAGCAGTTCTTC
TRBV5-1	TRBJ2-3	TRBD2	.	CASSTGGRSGVTDTQYF	TGCGCCAGCAGTACGGGCGGGAGGAGTGGGGTCACAGATACGCAGTATTTT
TRBV5-1	TRBJ1-1	TRBD1	.	CASSPEGQSNTEAFF	TGCGCCAGCAGCCCGGAGGGACAGTCGAACACTGAAGCTTTCTTT
TRBV24-1	TRBJ1-5	TRBD1	.	CATNFNGGGQGDYSNQPQHF	TGTGCCACCAACTTCAACGGGGGGGGACAGGGAGATTATAGCAATCAGCCCCAGCATTTT
TRBV7-2	TRBJ1-1	.	.	CASSLSEGSGTEAFF	TGTGCCAGCAGCTTAAGTGAGGGATCGGGCACTGAAGCTTTCTTT
TRBV6-5	TRBJ2-7	TRBD2	.	CASSRLAGPYEQYF	TGTGCCAGCAGCCGACTAGCGGGACCCTACGAGCAGTACTTC
TRBV5-4	TRBJ1-4	.	few	CASSSRLGANEKLFF	TGTGCCAGCAGCTCTAGGTTAGGGGCTAATGAAAAACTGTTTTTT
TRBV21-1	TRBJ2-5	.	.	CASSKASGVQTQYF	TGTGCCAGCAGCAAAGCTAGCGGGGTTCAGACCCAGTACTTC
TRBV2	TRBJ1-2	.	.	CASRTGSGGYTF	TGTGCCAGCAGAACAGGGAGCGGTGGCTACACCTTC
TRBV13	TRBJ2-7	.	.	CASSLEGEQYEQYF	TGTGCCAGCAGCTTAGAGGGGGAGCAGTACGAGCAGTACTTC
TRBV7-2	TRBJ1-5	.	few	CASSPLWTGRANQPQHF	TGTGCCAGCAGCCCCCTCTGGACTGGGAGGGCCAATCAGCCCCAGCATTTT
TRBV7-3	TRBJ2-3	TRBD2	.	CASSLRTSGIDTQYF	TGTGCCAGCAGCCTCCGGACTAGCGGGATCGATACGCAGTATTTT
TRBV5-4	TRBJ1-2	TRBD1	once	CASSPETGSDGYTF	TGTGCCAGCAGCCCTGAGACAGGGTCTGATGGCTACACCTTC
TRBV19	TRBJ1-2	TRBD1	.	CASIPTGGYGYTF	TGTGCCAGTATTCCGACAGGGGGCTATGGCTACACCTTC
TRBV28	TRBJ1-5	.	few	CASSTGFSNQPQHF	TGTGCCAGCAGCACAGGGTTTAGCAATCAGCCCCAGCATTTT
TRBV24-1	TRBJ2-1	.	.	CATSDPRTPYNEQFF	TGTGCCACCAGTGATCCCCGGACTCCCTACAATGAGCAGTTCTTC
TRBV14	TRBJ2-1	TRBD2	.	CASRGTSGDSYNEQFF	TGTGCCAGCAGGGGGACTAGCGGGGACTCCTACAATGAGCAGTTCTTC
TRBV27	TRBJ1-2	TRBD1	.	CASRTTRDRLINYGYTF	TGTGCCAGCAGGACTACCCGGGACAGGTTGATTAACTATGGCTACACCTTC
TRBV4-3	TRBJ2-7	TRBD2	.	CASSQDVLAENYEQYF	TGCGCCAGCAGCCAAGATGTACTAGCGGAAAACTACGAGCAGTACTTC
TRBV25-1	TRBJ1-6	TRBD1	.	CASSVTRQGYNSPLHF	TGTGCCAGCAGTGTAACGCGACAGGGCTATAATTCACCCCTCCACTTT
TRBV5-4	TRBJ2-3	TRBD2	.	CASSLVGTSGGRTDTQYF	TGTGCCAGCAGCTTGGTCGGGACTAGCGGGGGGAGGACAGATACGCAGTATTTT
TRBV4-1	TRBJ2-5	.	.	CASSQSLFRREETQYF	TGCGCCAGCAGCCAGAGTTTATTTCGGCGGGAAGAGACCCAGTACTTC
TRBV28	TRBJ1-3	.	.	CASSYGPRGSGNTIYF	TGTGCCAGCAGCTACGGCCCCCGGGGCTCTGGAAACACCATATATTTT
TRBV3-1/TRBV3-2	TRBJ2-7	.	.	CASSHLIGGRRVDEQYF	TGTGCCAGCAGCCATCTAATAGGAGGGAGACGGGTGGACGAGCAGTACTTC
TRBV18	TRBJ1-1	.	few	CASSLEPTGVNTEAFF	TGTGCCAGCTCACTCGAACCGACAGGTGTAAACACTGAAGCTTTCTTT
TRBV6-1	TRBJ1-4	TRBD1	many	CASSDPTGSSEKLFF	TGTGCCAGCAGTGACCCGACAGGGTCGTCGGAAAAACTGTTTTTT
TRBV28	TRBJ1-1	.	.	CASSLISPGLYEAFF	TGTGCCAGCAGTTTAATAAGTCCAGGGTTATATGAAGCTTTCTTT
TRBV24-1	TRBJ2-1	TRBD2	.	CATSDASSGSSYNEQFF	TGTGCCACCAGTGATGCCTCTAGCGGCAGCTCCTACAATGAGCAGTTCTTC
TRBV28	TRBJ2-7	TRBD1	few	CASSFGTAVGQYF	TGTGCCAGCAGTTTTGGGACAGCCGTCGGGCAGTACTTC
TRBV3-1/TRBV3-2	TRBJ1-2	.	.	CASSPPGANYGYTF	TGTGCCAGCAGCCCTCCTGGGGCCAACTATGGCTACACCTTC
TRBV18	TRBJ1-2	TRBD1	.	CASSPPVTGGPYGYTF	TGTGCCAGCTCACCACCTGTCACAGGGGGCCCCTATGGCTACACCTTC
TRBV5-1	TRBJ2-6	TRBD1	.	CASSLAPTGGSSLGGANVLTF	TGCGCCAGCAGCTTGGCCCCGACAGGGGGCTCAAGCTTAGGTGGGGCCAACGTCCTGACTTTC
TRBV10-2	TRBJ2-2	.	.	CASGYSGNTGELFF	TGCGCCAGCGGGTATAGCGGGAACACCGGGGAGCTGTTTTTT
TRBV6-6	TRBJ1-2	.	.	CASSPSLEGNYGYTF	TGTGCCAGCAGTCCCTCCCTGGAGGGAAACTATGGCTACACCTTC
TRBV6-5	TRBJ2-5	TRBD1	.	CASSQDRGRETQYF	TGTGCCAGCAGTCAGGACAGGGGTCGAGAGACCCAGTACTTC
TRBV5-1	TRBJ1-3	TRBD1	.	CASSLGTGDGNTIYF	TGCGCCAGCAGCTTGGGGACAGGGGACGGAAACACCATATATTTT